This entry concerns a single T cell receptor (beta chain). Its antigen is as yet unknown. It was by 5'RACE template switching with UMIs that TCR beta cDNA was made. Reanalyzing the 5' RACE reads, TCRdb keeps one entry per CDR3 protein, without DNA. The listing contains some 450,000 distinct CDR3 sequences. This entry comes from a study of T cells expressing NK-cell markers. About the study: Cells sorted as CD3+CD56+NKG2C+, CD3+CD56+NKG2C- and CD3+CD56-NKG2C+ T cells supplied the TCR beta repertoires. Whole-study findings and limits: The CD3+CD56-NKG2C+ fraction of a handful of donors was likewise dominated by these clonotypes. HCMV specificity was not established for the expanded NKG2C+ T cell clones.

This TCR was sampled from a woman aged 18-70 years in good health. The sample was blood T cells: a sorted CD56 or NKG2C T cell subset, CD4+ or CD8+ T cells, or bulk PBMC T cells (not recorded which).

The CDR3 sequence: CASSFSGGAGNEQFF. This sequence joins TRBV5-1 and TRBJ2-1; TCRdb selects TRBD2, and the lack of DNA leaves this call unchecked. The CDR3 extends over 15 amino acids. CDR1 SGHRS and CDR2 YFSETQ come from the germline V gene.